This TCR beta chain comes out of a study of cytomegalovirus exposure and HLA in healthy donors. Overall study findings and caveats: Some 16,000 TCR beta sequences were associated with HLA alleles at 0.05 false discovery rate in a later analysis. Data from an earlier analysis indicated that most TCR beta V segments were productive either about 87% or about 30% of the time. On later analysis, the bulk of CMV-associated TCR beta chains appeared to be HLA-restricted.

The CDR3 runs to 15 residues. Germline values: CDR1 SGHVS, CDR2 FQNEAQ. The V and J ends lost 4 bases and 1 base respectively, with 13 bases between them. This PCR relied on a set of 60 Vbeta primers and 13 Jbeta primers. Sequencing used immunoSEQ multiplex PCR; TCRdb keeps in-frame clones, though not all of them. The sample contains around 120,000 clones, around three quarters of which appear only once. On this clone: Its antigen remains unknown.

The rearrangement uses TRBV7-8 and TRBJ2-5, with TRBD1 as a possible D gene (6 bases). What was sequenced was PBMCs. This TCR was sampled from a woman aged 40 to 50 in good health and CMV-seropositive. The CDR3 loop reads CASSSSRGIQETQYF. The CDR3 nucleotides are TGTGCCAGCAGCTCTTCTAGGGGGATCCAAGAGACCCAGTACTTC.